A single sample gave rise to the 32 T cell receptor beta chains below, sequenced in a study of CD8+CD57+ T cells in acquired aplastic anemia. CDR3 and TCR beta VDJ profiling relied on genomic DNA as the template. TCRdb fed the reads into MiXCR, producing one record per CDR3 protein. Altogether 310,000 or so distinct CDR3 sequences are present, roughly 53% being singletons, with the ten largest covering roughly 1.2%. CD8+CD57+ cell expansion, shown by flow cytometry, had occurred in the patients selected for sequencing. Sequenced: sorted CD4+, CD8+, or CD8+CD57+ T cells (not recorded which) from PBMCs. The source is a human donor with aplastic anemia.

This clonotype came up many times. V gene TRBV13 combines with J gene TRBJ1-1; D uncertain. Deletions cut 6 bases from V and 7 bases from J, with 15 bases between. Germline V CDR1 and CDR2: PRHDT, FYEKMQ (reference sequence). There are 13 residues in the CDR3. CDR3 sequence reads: CASSRRVYGEAFF. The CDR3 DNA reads TGTGCCAGCAGTCGAAGGGTTTACGGTGAAGCTTTCTTT.

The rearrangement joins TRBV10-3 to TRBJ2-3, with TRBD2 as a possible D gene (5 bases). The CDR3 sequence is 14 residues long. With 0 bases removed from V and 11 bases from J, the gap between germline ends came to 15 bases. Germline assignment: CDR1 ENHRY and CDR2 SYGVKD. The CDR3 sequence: CAISESSRRNEQYF. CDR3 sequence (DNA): TGTGCCATCAGTGAGTCGAGCAGGAGGAATGAGCAGTATTTT.

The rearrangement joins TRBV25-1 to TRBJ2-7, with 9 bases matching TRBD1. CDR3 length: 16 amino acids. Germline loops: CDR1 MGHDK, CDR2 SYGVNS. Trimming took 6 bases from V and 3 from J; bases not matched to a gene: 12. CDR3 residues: CASREEMDRGLYEQYF. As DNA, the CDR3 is TGTGCCAGCAGGGAGGAGATGGACAGGGGCCTCTACGAGCAGTACTTC.

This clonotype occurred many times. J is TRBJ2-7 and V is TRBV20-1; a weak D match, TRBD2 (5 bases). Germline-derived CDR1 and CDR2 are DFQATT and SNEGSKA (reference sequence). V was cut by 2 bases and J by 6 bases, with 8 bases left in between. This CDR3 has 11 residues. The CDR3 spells CSARRAVEQYF. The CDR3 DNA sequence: TGCAGTGCTAGAAGAGCGGTCGAGCAGTACTTC.

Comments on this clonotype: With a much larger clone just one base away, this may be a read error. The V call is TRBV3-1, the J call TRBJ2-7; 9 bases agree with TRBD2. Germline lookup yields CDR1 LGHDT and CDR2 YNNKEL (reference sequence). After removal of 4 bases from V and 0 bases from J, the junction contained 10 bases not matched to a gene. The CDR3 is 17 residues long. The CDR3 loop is CASSRERLAVNSYEQYF. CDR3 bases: TGTGCCAGCAGCCGAGAGAGACTAGCGGTAAACTCCTACGAGCAGTACTTC.

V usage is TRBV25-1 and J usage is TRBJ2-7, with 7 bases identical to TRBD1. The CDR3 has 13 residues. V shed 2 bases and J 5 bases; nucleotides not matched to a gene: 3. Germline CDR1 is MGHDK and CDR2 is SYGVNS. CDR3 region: CASSEPTGHEQYF. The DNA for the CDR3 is TGTGCCAGCAGTGAACCGACAGGGCACGAGCAGTACTTC.

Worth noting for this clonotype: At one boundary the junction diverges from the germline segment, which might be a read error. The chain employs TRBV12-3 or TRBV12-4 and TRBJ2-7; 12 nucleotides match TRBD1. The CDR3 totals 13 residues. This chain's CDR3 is CASSFGTGGDPSF. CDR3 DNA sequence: TGTGCCAGCAGTTTCGGGACAGGGGGCGACCCTTCTTTC.

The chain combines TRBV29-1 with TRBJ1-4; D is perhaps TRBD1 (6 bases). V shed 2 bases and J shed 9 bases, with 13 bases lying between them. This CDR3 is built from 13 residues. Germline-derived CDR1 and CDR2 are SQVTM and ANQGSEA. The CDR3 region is CSVEPQGSKKLFF. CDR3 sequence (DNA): TGCAGCGTTGAACCACAGGGTAGCAAAAAACTGTTTTTT.

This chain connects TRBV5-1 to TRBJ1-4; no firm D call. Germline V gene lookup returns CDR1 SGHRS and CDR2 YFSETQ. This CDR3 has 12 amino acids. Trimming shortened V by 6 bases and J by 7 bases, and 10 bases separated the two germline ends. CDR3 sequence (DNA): TGCGCCAGCACCAACGAAGGTGAAAAACTGTTTTTT. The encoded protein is CASTNEGEKLFF.

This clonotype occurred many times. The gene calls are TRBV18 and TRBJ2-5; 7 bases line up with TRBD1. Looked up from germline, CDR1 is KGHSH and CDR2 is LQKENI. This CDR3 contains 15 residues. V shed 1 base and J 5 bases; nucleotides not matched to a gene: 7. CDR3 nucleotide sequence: TGTGCCAGCTCACCACGTACGACAGGGTGGGAGACCCAGTACTTC. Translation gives CASSPRTTGWETQYF.

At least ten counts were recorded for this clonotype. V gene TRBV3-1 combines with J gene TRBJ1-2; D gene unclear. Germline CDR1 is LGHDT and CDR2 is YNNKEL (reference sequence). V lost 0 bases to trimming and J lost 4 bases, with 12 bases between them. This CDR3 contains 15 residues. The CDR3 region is CASSQDQKGSYGYTF. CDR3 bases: TGTGCCAGCAGCCAAGATCAAAAGGGAAGCTATGGCTACACCTTC. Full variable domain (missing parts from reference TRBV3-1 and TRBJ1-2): DTAVSQTPKYLVTQMGNDKSIKCEQNLGHDTMYWYKQDSKKFLKIMFSYNNKELIINETVPNRFSPKSPDKAHLNLHINSLELGDSAVYFCASSQDQKGSYGYTFGSGTRLTVV.

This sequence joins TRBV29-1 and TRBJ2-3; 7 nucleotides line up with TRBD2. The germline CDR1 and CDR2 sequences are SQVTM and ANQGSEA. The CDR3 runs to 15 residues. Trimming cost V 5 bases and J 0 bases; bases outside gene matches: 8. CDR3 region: CSVQPLAASTDTQYF. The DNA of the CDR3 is TGCAGCGTTCAACCCCTAGCGGCTAGCACAGATACGCAGTATTTT.

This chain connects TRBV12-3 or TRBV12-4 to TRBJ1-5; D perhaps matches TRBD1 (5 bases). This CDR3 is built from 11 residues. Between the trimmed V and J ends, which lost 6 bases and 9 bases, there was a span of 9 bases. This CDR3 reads CASRGTGPQHF. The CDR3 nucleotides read TGTGCCAGCAGGGGTACAGGGCCCCAGCATTTT.

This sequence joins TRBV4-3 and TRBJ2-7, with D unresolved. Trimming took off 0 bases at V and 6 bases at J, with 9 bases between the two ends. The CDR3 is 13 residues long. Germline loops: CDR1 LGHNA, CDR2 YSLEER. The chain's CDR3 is CASSQDLALEQYF. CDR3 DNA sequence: TGCGCCAGCAGCCAAGATCTGGCCCTCGAGCAGTACTTC.

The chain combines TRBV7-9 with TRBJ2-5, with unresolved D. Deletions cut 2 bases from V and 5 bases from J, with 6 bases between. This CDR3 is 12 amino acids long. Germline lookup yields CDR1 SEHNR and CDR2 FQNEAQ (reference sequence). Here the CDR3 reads CASSLTLETQYF. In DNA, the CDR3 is TGTGCCAGCAGCTTAACGCTTGAGACCCAGTACTTC.

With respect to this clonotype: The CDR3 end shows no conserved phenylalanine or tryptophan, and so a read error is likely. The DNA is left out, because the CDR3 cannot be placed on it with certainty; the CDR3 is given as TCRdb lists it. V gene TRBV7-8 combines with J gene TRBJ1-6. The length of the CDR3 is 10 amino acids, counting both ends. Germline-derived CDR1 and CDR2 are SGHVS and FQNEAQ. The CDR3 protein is CASSKRDANS.

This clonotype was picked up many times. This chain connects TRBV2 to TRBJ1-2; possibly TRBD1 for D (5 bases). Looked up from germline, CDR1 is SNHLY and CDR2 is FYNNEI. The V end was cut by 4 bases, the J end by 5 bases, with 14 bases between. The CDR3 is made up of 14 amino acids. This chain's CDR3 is CASSGGQGGYGYTF. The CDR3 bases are TGTGCCAGCAGTGGGGGTCAGGGAGGGTATGGCTACACCTTC. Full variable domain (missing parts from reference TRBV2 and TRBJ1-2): EPEVTQTPSHQVTQMGQEVILRCVPISNHLYFYWYRQILGQKVEFLVSFYNNEISEKSEIFDDQFSVERPDGSNFTLKIRSTKLEDSAMYFCASSGGQGGYGYTFGSGTRLTVV.

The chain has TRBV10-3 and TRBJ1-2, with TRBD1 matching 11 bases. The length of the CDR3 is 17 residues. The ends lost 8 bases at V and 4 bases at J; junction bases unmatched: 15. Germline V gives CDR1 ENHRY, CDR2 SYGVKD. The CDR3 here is CAIDATGTGGGGYGYTF. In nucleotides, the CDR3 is TGTGCCATCGACGCCACCGGGACAGGGGGTGGGGGCTATGGCTACACCTTC.

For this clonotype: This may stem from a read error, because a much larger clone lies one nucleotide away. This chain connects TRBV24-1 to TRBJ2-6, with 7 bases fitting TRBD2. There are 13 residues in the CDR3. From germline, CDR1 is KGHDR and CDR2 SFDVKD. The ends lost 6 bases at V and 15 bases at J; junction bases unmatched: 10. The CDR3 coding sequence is TGTGCCACCAGTCGAAGCGGGGTTACTGGCCTGACTTTC. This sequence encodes CATSRSGVTGLTF.

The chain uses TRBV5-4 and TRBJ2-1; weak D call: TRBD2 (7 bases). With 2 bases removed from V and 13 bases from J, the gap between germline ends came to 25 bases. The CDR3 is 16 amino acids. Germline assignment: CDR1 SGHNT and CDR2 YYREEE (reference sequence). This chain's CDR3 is CASSFPSGGGDSTQFF. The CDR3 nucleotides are TGTGCCAGCAGCTTTCCGTCAGGAGGGGGGGACTCAACCCAGTTCTTC. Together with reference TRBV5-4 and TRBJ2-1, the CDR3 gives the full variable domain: ETGVTQSPTHLIKTRGQQVTLRCSSQSGHNTVSWYQQALGQGPQFIFQYYREEENGRGNFPPRFSGLQFPNYSSELNVNALELDDSALYLCASSFPSGGGDSTQFFGPGTRLTVL.

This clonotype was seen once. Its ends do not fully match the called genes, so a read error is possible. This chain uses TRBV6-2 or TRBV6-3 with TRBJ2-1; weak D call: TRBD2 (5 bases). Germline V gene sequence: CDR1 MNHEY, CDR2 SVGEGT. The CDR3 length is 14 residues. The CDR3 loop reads CASTKDGVYNEQSF. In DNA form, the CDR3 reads TGCGCCAGCACAAAAGACGGGGTCTACAATGAGCAGTCCTTC.

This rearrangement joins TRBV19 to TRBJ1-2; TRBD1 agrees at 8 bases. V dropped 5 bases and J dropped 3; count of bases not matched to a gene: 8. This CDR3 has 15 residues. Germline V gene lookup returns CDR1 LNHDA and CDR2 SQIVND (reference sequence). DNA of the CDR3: TGTGCCAGTAGTGCGGGACCGGGACAGGACTATGGCTACACCTTC. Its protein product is CASSAGPGQDYGYTF.

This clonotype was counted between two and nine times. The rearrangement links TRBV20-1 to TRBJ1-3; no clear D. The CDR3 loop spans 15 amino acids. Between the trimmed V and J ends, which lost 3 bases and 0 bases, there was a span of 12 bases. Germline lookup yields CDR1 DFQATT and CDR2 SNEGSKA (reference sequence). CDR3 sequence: CSARDYRDSGNTIYF. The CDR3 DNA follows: TGCAGTGCTAGGGATTACCGCGACTCTGGAAACACCATATATTTT.

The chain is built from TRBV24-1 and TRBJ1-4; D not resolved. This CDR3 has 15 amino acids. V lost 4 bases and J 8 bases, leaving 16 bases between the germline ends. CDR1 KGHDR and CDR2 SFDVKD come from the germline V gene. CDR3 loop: CATSEPDGFGEKLFF. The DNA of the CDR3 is TGTGCCACCAGTGAACCGGACGGTTTTGGGGAAAAACTGTTTTTT.

In DNA form, the CDR3 reads TGTGCCAGTAGTATACGACTAGCGGGAGAACGGAACGAGCAGTACTTC. Amino acid sequence: CASSIRLAGERNEQYF. This rearrangement joins TRBV19 to TRBJ2-7, with 12 bases lining up with TRBD2. The CDR3 loop spans 16 amino acids. The J segment lost 5 bases and the V segment lost 2 bases, leaving 7 bases of the junction unmatched. CDR1 is LNHDA and CDR2 is SQIVND in the germline V gene (reference sequence).

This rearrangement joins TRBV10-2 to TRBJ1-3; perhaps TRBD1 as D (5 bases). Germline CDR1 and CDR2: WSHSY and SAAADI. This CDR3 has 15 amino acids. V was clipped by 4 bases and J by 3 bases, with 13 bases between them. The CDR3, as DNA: TGCGCCAGCAGTGCAGGGCGAACACATGGAAACACCATATATTTT. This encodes CASSAGRTHGNTIYF.

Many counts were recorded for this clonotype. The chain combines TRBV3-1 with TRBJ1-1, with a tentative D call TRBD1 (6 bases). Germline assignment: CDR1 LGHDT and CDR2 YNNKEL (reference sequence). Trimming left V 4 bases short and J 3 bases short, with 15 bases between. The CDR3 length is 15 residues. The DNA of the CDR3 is TGTGCCAGCAGCCCCTCATGGTCAGGGGACACTGAAGCTTTCTTT. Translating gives CASSPSWSGDTEAFF.

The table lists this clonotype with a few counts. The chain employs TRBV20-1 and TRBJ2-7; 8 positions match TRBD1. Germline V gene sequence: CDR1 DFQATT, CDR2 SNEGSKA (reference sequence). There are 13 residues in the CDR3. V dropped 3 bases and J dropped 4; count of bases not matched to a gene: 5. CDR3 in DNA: TGCAGTGCTAGGGGGCAGGGGGCGTACGAGCAGTACTTC. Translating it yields CSARGQGAYEQYF.

Here the CDR3 reads CASSLGGEFGQYF. The CDR3 nucleotides are TGTGCCAGCAGCTTAGGGGGGGAGTTCGGGCAGTACTTC. The gene calls are TRBV7-3 and TRBJ2-7; 7 positions match TRBD2. Germline loops: CDR1 SGHTA, CDR2 FQGTGA. Trimming removed 2 bases from V and 9 bases from J; junction bases left unmatched: 7. This CDR3 region has 13 residues.

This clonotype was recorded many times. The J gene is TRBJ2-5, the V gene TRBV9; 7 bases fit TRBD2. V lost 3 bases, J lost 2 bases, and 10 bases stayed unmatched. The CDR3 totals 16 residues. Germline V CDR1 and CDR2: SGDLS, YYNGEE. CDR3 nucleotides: TGTGCCAGCAGCGGAAGCGGGACCCTCCGGCAAGAGACCCAGTACTTC. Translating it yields CASSGSGTLRQETQYF.

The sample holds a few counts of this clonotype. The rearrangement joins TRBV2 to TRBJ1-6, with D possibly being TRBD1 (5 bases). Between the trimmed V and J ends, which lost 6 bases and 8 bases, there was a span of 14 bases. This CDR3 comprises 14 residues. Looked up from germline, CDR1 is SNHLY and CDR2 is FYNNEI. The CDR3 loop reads CASRQGPVDSPLHF. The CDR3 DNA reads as TGTGCCAGCAGGCAGGGTCCCGTTGATTCACCCCTCCACTTT.

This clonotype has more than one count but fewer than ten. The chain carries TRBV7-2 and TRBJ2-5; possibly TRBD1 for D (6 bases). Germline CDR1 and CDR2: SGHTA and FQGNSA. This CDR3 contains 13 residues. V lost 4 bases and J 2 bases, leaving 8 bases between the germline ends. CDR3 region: CASSYGQQETQYF. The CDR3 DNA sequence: TGTGCCAGCAGCTACGGACAGCAAGAGACCCAGTACTTC.